This T cell receptor beta chain originates from a study of response to subunit inactivated influenza vaccine. General observations from the study: Authors suggested seasonal influenza vaccinations each recruit few new T cells.

The CDR3 runs 14 residues. V was cut by 4 bases and J by 4 bases, with 14 bases left in between. CDR1 and CDR2 (germline): SGHRS, YFSETQ. For this clonotype: Its antigen is not known.

TCRdb re-called the RT-PCR reads through MiXCR, storing one row per CDR3 protein. The sample gives around 170,000 distinct CDR3 sequences, approximately 11% of which show up once; around 33% is in the top ten. The sequence came from a man aged 50 to 75 who received an inactivated influenza vaccine. The rearrangement uses TRBV5-1 and TRBJ1-1, with unresolved D. Specimen: CD8+ T cells sorted from PBMCs, collected 23 months after vaccination. The CDR3 DNA reads as TGCGCCAGCAGCCTCTTAGCAAAGGGCACTGAAGCTTTCTTT. Translated, it gives CASSLLAKGTEAFF.